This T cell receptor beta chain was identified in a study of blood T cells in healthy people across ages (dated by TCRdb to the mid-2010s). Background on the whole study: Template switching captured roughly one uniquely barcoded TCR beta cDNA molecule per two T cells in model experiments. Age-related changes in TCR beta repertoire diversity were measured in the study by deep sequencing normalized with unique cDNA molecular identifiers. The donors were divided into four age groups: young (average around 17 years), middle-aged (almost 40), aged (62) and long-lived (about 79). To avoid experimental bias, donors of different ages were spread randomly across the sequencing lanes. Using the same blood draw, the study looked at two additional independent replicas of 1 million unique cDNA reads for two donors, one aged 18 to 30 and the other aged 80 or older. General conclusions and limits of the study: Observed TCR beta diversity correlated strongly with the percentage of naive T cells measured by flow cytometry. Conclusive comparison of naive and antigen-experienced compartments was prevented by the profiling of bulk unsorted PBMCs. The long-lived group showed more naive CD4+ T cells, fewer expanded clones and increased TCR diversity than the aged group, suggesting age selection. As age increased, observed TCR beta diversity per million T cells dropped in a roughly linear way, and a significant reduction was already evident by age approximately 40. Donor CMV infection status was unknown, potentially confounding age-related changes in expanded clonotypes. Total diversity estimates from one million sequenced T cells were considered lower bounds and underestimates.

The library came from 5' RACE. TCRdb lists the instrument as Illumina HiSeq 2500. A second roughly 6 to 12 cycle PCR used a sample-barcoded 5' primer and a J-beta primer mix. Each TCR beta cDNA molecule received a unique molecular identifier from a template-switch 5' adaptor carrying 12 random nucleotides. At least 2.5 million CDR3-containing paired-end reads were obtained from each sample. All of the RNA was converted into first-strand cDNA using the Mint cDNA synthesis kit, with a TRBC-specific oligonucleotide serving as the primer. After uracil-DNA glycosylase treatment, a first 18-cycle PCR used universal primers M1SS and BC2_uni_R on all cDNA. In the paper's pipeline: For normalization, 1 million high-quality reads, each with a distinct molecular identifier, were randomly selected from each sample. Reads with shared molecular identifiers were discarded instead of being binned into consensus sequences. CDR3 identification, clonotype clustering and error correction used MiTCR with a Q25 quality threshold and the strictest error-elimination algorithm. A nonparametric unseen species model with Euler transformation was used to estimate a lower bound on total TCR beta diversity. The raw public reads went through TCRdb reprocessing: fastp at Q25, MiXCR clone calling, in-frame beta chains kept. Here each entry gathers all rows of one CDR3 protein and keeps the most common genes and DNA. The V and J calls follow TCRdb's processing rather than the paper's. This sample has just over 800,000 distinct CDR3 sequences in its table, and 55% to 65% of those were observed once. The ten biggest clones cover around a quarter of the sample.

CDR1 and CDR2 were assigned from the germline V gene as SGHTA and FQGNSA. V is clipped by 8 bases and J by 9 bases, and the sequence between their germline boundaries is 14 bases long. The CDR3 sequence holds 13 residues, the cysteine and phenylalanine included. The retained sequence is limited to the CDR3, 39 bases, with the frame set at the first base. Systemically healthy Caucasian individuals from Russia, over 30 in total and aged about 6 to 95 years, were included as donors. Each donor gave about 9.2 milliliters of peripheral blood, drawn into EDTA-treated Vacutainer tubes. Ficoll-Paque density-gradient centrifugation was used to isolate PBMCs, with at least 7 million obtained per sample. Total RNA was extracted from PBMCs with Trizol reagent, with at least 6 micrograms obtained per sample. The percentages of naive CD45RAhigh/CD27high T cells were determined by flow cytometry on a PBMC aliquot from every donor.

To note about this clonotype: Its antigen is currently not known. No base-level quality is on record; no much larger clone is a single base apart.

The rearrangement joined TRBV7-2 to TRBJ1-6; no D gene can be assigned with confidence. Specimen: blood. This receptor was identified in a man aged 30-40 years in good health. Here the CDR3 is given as CASGPDPASPLHF. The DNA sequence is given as TGTGCCAGCGGCCCAGACCCGGCTTCACCCCTCCACTTT.